This record covers a single T cell receptor beta chain. What it binds is not known. Assay used: immunoSEQ multiplex PCR; TCRdb lists only in-frame clones, some missing. This sample has fewer than 85,000 clones, with around 81% found just once. There are 15 residues in the CDR3. Germline V lookup: CDR1 SGHTA, CDR2 FQGNSA. V lost 2 bases and J lost 4, with 11 bases in between. The data are from a study of OX40 agonist ivuxolimab in advanced cancers. Study information: Hepatocellular carcinoma, melanoma, renal cell or head and neck cancer occurred in dose-escalation patients. Study-level findings and limits: Relatively little clonal expansion, among the lowest observed, appeared in partial responders at 0.1-3.0 mg/kg. The work left the antigen specificity of expanded peripheral T cells undetermined.

The V gene is TRBV7-2, the J gene TRBJ2-2, with D perhaps given as TRBD1 or TRBD2 (5 bases each). This TCR was recovered from an adult with an advanced solid tumor such as melanoma, head and neck, liver or kidney cancer. The sample consisted of CD4+ or CD8+ T cells sorted from blood, taken in a trial of the OX40 agonist ivuxolimab. CDR3 amino acids: CASSLWGRGTGELFF. CDR3 DNA sequence: TGTGCCAGCAGCTTATGGGGGAGAGGCACCGGGGAGCTGTTTTTT.